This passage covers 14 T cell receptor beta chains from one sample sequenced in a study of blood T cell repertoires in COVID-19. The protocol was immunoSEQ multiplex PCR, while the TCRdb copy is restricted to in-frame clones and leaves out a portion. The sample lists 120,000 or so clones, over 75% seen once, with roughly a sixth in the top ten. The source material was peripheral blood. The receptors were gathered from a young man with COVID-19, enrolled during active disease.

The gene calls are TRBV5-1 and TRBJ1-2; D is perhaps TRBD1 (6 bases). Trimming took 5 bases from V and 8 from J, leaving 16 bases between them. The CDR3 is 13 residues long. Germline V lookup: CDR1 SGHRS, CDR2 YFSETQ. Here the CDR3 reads CASRGPQGGGYTF. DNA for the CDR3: TGCGCCAGCAGGGGTCCACAGGGCGGGGGCTACACCTTC.

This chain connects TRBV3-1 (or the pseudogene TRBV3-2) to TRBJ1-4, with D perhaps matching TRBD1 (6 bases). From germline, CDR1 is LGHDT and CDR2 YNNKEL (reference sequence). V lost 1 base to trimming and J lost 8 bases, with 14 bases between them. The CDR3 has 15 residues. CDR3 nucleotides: TGTGCCAGCAGCCAAGGAGGACAGATTGGAGAAAAACTGTTTTTT. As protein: CASSQGGQIGEKLFF.

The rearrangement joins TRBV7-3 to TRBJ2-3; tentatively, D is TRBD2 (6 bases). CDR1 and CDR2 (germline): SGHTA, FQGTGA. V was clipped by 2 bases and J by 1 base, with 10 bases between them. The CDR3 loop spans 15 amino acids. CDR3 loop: CASSLLGGGTDTQYF. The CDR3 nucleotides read TGTGCCAGCAGCTTACTAGGAGGGGGCACAGATACGCAGTATTTT.

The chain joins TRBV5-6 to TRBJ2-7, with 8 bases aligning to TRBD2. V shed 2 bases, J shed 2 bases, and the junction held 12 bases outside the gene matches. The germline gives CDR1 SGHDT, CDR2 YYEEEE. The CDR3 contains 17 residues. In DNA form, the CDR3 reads TGTGCCAGCAGCTTAGGCGGGGGGAGCGGATATCCCTACGAGCAGTACTTC. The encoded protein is CASSLGGGSGYPYEQYF.

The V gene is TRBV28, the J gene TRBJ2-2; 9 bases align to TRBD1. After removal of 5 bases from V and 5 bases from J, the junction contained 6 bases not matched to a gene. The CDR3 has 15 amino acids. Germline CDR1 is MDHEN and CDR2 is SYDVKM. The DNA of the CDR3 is TGTGCCAGCAGTCCCCGGGACAGGGTAACCGGGGAGCTGTTTTTT. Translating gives CASSPRDRVTGELFF. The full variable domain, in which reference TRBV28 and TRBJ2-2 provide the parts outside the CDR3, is DVKVTQSSRYLVKRTGEKVFLECVQDMDHENMFWYRQDPGLGLRLIYFSYDVKMKEKGDIPEGYSVSREKKERFSLILESASTNQTSMYLCASSPRDRVTGELFFGEGSRLTVL.

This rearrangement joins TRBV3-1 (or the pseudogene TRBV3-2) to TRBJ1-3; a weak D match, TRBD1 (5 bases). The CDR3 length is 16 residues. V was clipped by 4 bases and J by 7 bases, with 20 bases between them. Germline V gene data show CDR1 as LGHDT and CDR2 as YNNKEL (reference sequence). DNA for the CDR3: TGTGCCAGCAGCCTTGTAACTGGACCGGGGGTCAACACCATATATTTT. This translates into CASSLVTGPGVNTIYF.

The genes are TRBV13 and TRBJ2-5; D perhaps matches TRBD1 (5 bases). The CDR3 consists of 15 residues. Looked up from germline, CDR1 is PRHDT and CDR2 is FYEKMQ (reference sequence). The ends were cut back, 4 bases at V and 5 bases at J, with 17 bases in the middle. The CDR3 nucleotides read TGTGCCAGCAGCTCTTGGAGAAATTCAGGGGAGACCCAGTACTTC. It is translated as CASSSWRNSGETQYF.

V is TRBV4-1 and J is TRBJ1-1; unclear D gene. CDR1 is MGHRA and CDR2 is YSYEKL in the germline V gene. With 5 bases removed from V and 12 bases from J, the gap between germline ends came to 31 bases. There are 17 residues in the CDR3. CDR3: CASSAQEKRGFSPKSFF. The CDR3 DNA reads TGCGCCAGCAGCGCGCAGGAGAAACGAGGGTTTAGTCCGAAATCTTTCTTT.

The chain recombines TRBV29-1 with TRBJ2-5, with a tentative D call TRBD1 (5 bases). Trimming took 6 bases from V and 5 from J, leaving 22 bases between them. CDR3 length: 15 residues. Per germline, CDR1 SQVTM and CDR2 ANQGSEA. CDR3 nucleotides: TGCAGCGTCCAACTGGGGATCCAGGGTGGGGAGACCCAGTACTTC. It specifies CSVQLGIQGGETQYF.

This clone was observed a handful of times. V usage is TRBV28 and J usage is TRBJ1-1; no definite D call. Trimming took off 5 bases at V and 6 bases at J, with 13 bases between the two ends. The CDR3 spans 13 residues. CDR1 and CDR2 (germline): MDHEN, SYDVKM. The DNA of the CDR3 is TGTGCCAGCAGTATGAGAACTTTCGCTGAAGCTTTCTTT. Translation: CASSMRTFAEAFF.

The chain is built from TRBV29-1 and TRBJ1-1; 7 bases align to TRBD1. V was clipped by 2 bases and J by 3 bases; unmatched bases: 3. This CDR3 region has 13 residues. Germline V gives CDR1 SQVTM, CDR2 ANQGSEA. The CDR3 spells CSVEPTGDTEAFF. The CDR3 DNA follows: TGCAGCGTTGAACCCACAGGGGACACTGAAGCTTTCTTT.

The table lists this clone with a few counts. CDR3 region: CASSTGGGSPLHF. The DNA for the CDR3 is TGTGCCAGCAGTACCGGGGGGGGGTCACCCCTCCACTTT. The chain carries TRBV6-5 and TRBJ1-6; TRBD1 might be the D (5 bases). V was cut by 5 bases and J by 10 bases, with 12 bases left in between. Germline CDR1 and CDR2: MNHEY and SVGAGI. This CDR3 region has 13 residues.

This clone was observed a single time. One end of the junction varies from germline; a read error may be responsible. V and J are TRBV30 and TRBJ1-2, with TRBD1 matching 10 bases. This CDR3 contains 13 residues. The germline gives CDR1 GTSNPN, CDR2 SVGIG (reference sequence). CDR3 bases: TGTGCTTGGAGGACAGGGGGTAATAGGGGCTACACCTTC. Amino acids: CAWRTGGNRGYTF.

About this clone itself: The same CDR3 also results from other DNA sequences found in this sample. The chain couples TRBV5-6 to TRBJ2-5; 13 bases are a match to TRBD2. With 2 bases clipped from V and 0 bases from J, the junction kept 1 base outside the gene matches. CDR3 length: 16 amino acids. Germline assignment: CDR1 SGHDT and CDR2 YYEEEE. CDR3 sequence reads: CASSFGTSGNQETQYF. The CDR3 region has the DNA TGTGCCAGCAGCTTCGGGACTAGCGGGAACCAAGAGACCCAGTACTTC.